This record looks at one T cell receptor (beta chain) sequence and its context. Trimming cost V 1 base and J 4 bases; bases outside gene matches: 9. The CDR3 contains 16 residues. Germline V gives CDR1 SEHNR, CDR2 FQNEAQ (reference sequence). Each participant's cohort was designated according to participant-reported clinical history. Original handling: Reference gene primers were amplified, and this amplification served to estimate nucleated cell counts. Clones were sequenced by immunoSEQ multiplex PCR, and TCRdb holds only the in-frame ones, with some missing. V, J and clone size derive from that table, while D and trimming were established from the DNA sequence. The sample contains approximately 280,000 clones, 75% to 90% of which appear only once. These data originate in a study of blood T cell repertoires in COVID-19. At the level of the study: Sites in the United States, Italy and Spain provided acute and convalescent COVID-19 samples.

This TCR was recovered from a woman aged 45-65 years who had recovered from COVID-19. Source material: PBMCs or T cells enriched from blood (not recorded which). The rearrangement uses TRBV7-9 and TRBJ1-1; TRBD1 matches at 7 bases. CDR3: CASSLVINAGGTEAFF. The CDR3 nucleotides read TGTGCCAGCAGCTTAGTCATCAATGCAGGGGGCACTGAAGCTTTCTTT.